The rows below give T cell receptor beta chains drawn from one sample of a study of pediatric ulcerative colitis. Profiled with immunoSEQ multiplex PCR; TCRdb holds only in-frame clones, not every one. The repertoire holds approximately 9,300 clones, with approximately 88% as singletons. Input material: blood. Receptors were obtained from a girl aged 10-17 years with moderate ulcerative colitis. Each CDR3 is given with its conserved first and last residue. The D gene is left open where the match is weak. For some rows the clone size is stated as once, few or many, or as a class when expanded; others skip it.

v_call	j_call	d_call	clone_size	cdr3_nt	cdr3_aa
TRBV28	TRBJ2-7	-	-	TGTGCCAGCAGTGTCCCCTATCGCGAGCAGTACTTC	CASSVPYREQYF
TRBV4-2	TRBJ1-1	-	-	TGTGCCAGCAGCCAAGATCGGGGCAGTACTGAAGCTTTCTTT	CASSQDRGSTEAFF
TRBV7-2	TRBJ1-5	-	-	TGTGCCAGCAGCTGGAAAGAGAATCAGCCCCAGCATTTT	CASSWKENQPQHF
TRBV7-9	TRBJ2-7	-	-	TGTGCCAGCAGCTTAACTGTCGGGCAGGGACCGACCTACGAGCAGTACTTC	CASSLTVGQGPTYEQYF
TRBV7-3	TRBJ1-2	TRBD1	few	TGTGCCAGCAGCCTGGACAGGGAAGGTGGCTACACCTTC	CASSLDREGGYTF
TRBV15	TRBJ1-3	TRBD1	-	TGTGCCACCAGCAGAGATACCGGGACAGCAGGAAACACCATATATTTT	CATSRDTGTAGNTIYF
TRBV18	TRBJ1-1	TRBD1	-	TGTGCCAGCTCACAGGGACAGGGGACGAACACTGAAGCTTTCTTT	CASSQGQGTNTEAFF
TRBV6-5	TRBJ1-1	-	few	TGTGCCAGCAGTTATGGGACAAAGAACACTGAAGCTTTCTTT	CASSYGTKNTEAFF
TRBV6-5	TRBJ1-1	-	once	TGTGCCAGCAGTTACCACAGAAGCAACACTGAAGCTTTCTTT	CASSYHRSNTEAFF
TRBV30	TRBJ2-3	-	-	TGTGCCTGGAGTGTAGGGGTAGATACGCAGTATTTT	CAWSVGVDTQYF
TRBV12-5	TRBJ2-7	-	few	TGTGCTAGCCAAGCATTGTATTCCTACGAGCAGTACTTC	CASQALYSYEQYF
TRBV5-1	TRBJ1-1	TRBD1	-	TGCGCCAGCACAGAGACAGGGTCCCCTGAAGCTTTCTTT	CASTETGSPEAFF
TRBV7-9	TRBJ1-1	TRBD1	-	TGTGCCAGCAGCGAGAGACAGGGGGCCTTCGAAGCTTTCTTT	CASSERQGAFEAFF
TRBV4-1	TRBJ1-2	-	few	TGCGCCAGCAGCCAAGATCAGGGGTATGGCTACACCTTC	CASSQDQGYGYTF
TRBV15	TRBJ1-2	-	-	TGTGCCACCAGCAGAGATCGCGGCAGTGAACCCTATGGCTACACCTTC	CATSRDRGSEPYGYTF
TRBV27	TRBJ1-1	-	few	TGTGCCAGCAGTTTATGGGCCGGTATCACTGAAGCTTTCTTT	CASSLWAGITEAFF
TRBV19	TRBJ2-2	TRBD1	-	TGTGCCAGTAGTTACCCCCCGTGGGGACAGGTTAACACCGGGGAGCTGTTTTTT	CASSYPPWGQVNTGELFF
TRBV6-4	TRBJ2-2	TRBD2	-	TGTGCCAGCAGTGACACTAGCGGGAGCCCCGGGGAGCTGTTTTTT	CASSDTSGSPGELFF
TRBV18	TRBJ2-5	TRBD2	-	TGTGCCAGCTCACCGTGGACTAGCGGGGGCCTTCAAGAGACCCAGTACTTC	CASSPWTSGGLQETQYF
TRBV25-1	TRBJ2-1	TRBD2	-	TGTGCCAGCAGTGAATATAGGGCAGCGGGAGATATCAATGAGCAGTTCTTC	CASSEYRAAGDINEQFF
TRBV7-6	TRBJ2-1	TRBD1	-	TGTGCCAGCAGCACTCGACAGGGTCCCATGAGCTCCTACAATGAGCAGTTCTTC	CASSTRQGPMSSYNEQFF
TRBV2	TRBJ2-1	-	few	TGTGCCAGCAGGTGGGGAGATGAGCAGTTCTTC	CASRWGDEQFF
TRBV28	TRBJ1-2	TRBD1	-	TGTGCCAGCAGTTTTTCCCGGACAGGGGGCAACTTGAACTATGGCTACACCTTC	CASSFSRTGGNLNYGYTF
TRBV6-1	TRBJ1-4	TRBD1	-	TGTGCCAGCAGACAGGGGGGTGAAAAACTGTTTTTT	CASRQGGEKLFF
TRBV6-5	TRBJ1-1	-	-	TGTGCCAGCAAGATGAACACTGAAGCTTTCTTT	CASKMNTEAFF
TRBV19	TRBJ1-3	-	-	TGTGCCAGTAGTATGGGAACCCGGGACTACGGAAACACCATATATTTT	CASSMGTRDYGNTIYF
TRBV27	TRBJ2-1	TRBD2	-	TGTGCCAGCAGCGCTAGCGGCGTGGCCTACAATGAGCAGTTCTTC	CASSASGVAYNEQFF
TRBV28	TRBJ2-3	-	-	TGTGCCAGCAGTCCGAGCACAGATACGCAGTATTTT	CASSPSTDTQYF
TRBV2	TRBJ2-5	TRBD1	once	TGTGCCAGCAGAGAACACAGGGGGTTAGCAGAGACCCAGTACTTC	CASREHRGLAETQYF
TRBV19	TRBJ2-7	-	once	TGTGCCAACCTTCGTAGGGCCGCCTACGAGCAGTACTTC	CANLRRAAYEQYF
TRBV12-5	TRBJ1-2	-	-	TGTGCTAGTGGTTTAGCAGGGTTCGGGGGCTACACCTTC	CASGLAGFGGYTF
TRBV6-5	TRBJ1-5	TRBD1	-	TGTGCCAGCAGTTCGCAGGGGGCTGGGGGCAATCAGCCCCAGCATTTT	CASSSQGAGGNQPQHF
TRBV2	TRBJ1-4	-	once	TGTGCCAGCAGCTGGGGGGAGGCGGGAGTTGAAAAACTGTTTTTT	CASSWGEAGVEKLFF
TRBV6-5	TRBJ1-2	TRBD1	-	TGTGCCAGCAGTTACCGAAGGACAGGGGGCAACTATGGCTACACCTTC	CASSYRRTGGNYGYTF
TRBV7-6	TRBJ2-7	-	-	TGTGCCAGCAGCCTAGACCCATCGTACGAGCAGTACTTC	CASSLDPSYEQYF
TRBV5-4	TRBJ2-2	-	-	TGTGCCAGCAGAAGAAGCCTCTCCGGGGAGCTGTTTTTT	CASRRSLSGELFF
TRBV6-6	TRBJ1-5	TRBD1	-	TGTGCCAGCAGTTACAGGTCCAGGGGGGGCAATCAGCCCCAGCATTTT	CASSYRSRGGNQPQHF
TRBV5-4	TRBJ2-2	-	once	TGTGCCACCAGACAGGCGAACACCGGGGAGCTGTTTTTT	CATRQANTGELFF
TRBV19	TRBJ2-7	-	-	TGTGCCAGTAGGTCGATCTCAGGGAGCTCCTACGAGCAGTACTTC	CASRSISGSSYEQYF
TRBV11-2	TRBJ2-7	-	-	TGTGCCAGCAGCTTATACAGGGAAAGGCGCGACGAGCAGTACTTC	CASSLYRERRDEQYF
TRBV12-5	TRBJ2-3	-	-	TGTGCTAGTGGTTCTAGCCAGTCTTCGAGCACAGATACGCAGTATTTT	CASGSSQSSSTDTQYF
TRBV6-6	TRBJ1-2	-	-	TGTGCCGGGTACAGCGACCCCTATGGCTACACCTTC	CAGYSDPYGYTF
TRBV25-1	TRBJ1-6	-	-	TGTGCCAGCGGACGGGGGTATAATTCACCCCTCCACTTT	CASGRGYNSPLHF
TRBV7-9	TRBJ2-7	-	-	TGTGCCAGCAATGCCGGCTCCTACGAGCAGTACTTC	CASNAGSYEQYF
TRBV4-1	TRBJ2-3	TRBD2	-	TGCGCCAGCAGCCAAGATTTACTAGCGGGATACACAGATACGCAGTATTTT	CASSQDLLAGYTDTQYF
TRBV5-1	TRBJ2-1	TRBD2	-	TGCGCCAGCAGCCTTTCCCCTTTAGCGGGAGCTACCAATGAGCAGTTCTTC	CASSLSPLAGATNEQFF
TRBV18	TRBJ1-3	TRBD1	-	TGTGCCAGCTCACCACCGGGGACAGGGCTAAGCTCTGGAAACACCATATATTTT	CASSPPGTGLSSGNTIYF